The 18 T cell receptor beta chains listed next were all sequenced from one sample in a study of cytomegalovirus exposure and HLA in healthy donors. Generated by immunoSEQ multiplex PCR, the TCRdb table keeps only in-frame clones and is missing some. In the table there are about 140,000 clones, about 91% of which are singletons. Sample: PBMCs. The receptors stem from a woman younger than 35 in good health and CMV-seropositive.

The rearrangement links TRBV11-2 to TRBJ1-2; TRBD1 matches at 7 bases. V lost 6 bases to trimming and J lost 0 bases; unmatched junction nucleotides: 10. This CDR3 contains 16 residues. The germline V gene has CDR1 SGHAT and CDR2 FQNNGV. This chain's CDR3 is CASRSIQGLANYGYTF. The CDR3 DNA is TGTGCCAGCAGATCCATACAGGGGTTAGCTAACTATGGCTACACCTTC.

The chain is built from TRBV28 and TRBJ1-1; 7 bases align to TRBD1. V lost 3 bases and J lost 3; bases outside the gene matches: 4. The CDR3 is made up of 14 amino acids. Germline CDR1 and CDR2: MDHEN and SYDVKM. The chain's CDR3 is CASSFQTGDTEAFF. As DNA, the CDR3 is TGTGCCAGCAGTTTCCAAACAGGGGACACTGAAGCTTTCTTT.

The CDR3 sequence is CASSLFSGTSTDTQYF. The CDR3 bases are TGTGCCAGCAGCTTGTTTAGCGGGACTTCTACAGATACGCAGTATTTT. The chain employs TRBV5-4 and TRBJ2-3; TRBD2 aligns across 8 bases. The CDR3 is made up of 16 amino acids. CDR1 SGHNT and CDR2 YYREEE come from the germline V gene (reference sequence). The junction had 7 bases not matched to a gene; V was cut back by 1 base and J by 3 bases.

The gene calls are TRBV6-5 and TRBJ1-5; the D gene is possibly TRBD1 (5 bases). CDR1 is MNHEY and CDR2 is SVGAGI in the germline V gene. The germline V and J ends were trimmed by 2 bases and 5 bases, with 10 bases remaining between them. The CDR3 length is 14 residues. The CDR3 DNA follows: TGTGCCAGCAGTTACCGGGGAGGGGATCAGCCCCAGCATTTT. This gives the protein CASSYRGGDQPQHF.

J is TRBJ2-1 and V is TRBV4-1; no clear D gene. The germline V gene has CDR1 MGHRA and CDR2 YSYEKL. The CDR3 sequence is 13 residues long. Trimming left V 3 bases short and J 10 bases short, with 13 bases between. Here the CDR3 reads CASSQPQVPEQFF. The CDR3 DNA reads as TGCGCCAGCAGCCAGCCCCAGGTCCCGGAGCAGTTCTTC.

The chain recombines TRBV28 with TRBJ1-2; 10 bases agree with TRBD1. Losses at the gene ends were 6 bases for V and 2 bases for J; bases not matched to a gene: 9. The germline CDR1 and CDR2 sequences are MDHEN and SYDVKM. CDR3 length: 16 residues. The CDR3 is CASRLTGGRFNYGYTF. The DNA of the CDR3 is TGTGCCAGCAGGCTGACAGGGGGCCGTTTCAACTATGGCTACACCTTC.

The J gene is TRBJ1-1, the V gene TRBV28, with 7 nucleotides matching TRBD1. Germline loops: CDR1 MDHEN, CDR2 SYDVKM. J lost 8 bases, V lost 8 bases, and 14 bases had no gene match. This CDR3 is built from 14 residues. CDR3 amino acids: CASLNHRVQGEAFF. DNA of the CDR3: TGTGCCAGCTTAAACCACCGGGTACAGGGGGAAGCTTTCTTT.

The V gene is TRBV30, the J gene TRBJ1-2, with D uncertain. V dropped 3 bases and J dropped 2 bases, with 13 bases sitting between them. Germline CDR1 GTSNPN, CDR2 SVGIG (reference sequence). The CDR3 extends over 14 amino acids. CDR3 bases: TGTGCCTGGAGCGGACTAGGCAAAAACTATGGCTACACCTTC. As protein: CAWSGLGKNYGYTF.

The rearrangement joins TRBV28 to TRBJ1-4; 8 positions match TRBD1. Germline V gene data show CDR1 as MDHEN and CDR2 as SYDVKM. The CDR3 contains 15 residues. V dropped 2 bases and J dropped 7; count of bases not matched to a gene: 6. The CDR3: CASSLGGQGGEKLFF. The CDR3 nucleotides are TGTGCCAGCAGTTTAGGCGGACAGGGTGGTGAAAAACTGTTTTTT. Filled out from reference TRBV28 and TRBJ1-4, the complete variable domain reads DVKVTQSSRYLVKRTGEKVFLECVQDMDHENMFWYRQDPGLGLRLIYFSYDVKMKEKGDIPEGYSVSREKKERFSLILESASTNQTSMYLCASSLGGQGGEKLFFGSGTQLSVL.

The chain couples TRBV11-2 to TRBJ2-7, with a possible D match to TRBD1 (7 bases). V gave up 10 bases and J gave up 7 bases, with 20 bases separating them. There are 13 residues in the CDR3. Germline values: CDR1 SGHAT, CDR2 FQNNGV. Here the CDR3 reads CATNAGGPWEQYF. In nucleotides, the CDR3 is TGTGCCACCAACGCAGGGGGGCCTTGGGAGCAGTACTTC.

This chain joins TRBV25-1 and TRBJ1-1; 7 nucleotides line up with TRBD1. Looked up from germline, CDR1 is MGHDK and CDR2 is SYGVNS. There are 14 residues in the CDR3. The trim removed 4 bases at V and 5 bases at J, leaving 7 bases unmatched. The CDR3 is CASSGPTQGTEAFF. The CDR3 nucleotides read TGTGCCAGCAGTGGACCCACACAGGGGACTGAAGCTTTCTTT.

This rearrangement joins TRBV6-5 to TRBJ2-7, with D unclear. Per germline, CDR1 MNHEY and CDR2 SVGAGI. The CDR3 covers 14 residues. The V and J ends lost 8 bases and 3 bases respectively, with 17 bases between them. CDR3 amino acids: CASRNQVADYEQYF. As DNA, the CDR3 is TGTGCCAGCCGCAACCAGGTGGCCGACTACGAGCAGTACTTC.

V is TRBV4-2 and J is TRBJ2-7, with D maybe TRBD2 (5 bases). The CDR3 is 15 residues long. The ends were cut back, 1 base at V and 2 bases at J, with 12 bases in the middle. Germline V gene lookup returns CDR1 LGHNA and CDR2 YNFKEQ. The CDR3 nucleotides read TGTGCCAGCAGCCAAGGAGGGCTGGGTACCTACGAGCAGTACTTC. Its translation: CASSQGGLGTYEQYF.

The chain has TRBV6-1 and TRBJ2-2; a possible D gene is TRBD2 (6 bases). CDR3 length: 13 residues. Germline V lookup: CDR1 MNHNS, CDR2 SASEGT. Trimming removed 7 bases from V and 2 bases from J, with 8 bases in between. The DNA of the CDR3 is TGTGCCAGCACCGGGGGAAACACCGGGGAGCTGTTTTTT. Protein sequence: CASTGGNTGELFF.

The CDR3 region has the DNA TGTGCCAGCAGCCAAGAACGACTAGCGGGGGATCCTTACGAGCAGTACTTC. Encoded protein: CASSQERLAGDPYEQYF. The V and J genes are TRBV14 and TRBJ2-7; 12 nucleotides align to TRBD2. This CDR3 spans 17 amino acids. V shed 0 bases, J shed 4 bases, and the junction held 7 bases outside the gene matches. Germline lookup yields CDR1 SGHDN and CDR2 FVKESK.

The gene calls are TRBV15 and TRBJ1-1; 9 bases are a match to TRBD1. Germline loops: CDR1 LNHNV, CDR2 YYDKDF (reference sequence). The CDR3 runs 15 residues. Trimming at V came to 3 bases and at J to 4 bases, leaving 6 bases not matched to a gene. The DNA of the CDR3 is TGTGCCACCAGCAGCGGGACAGGGTTTGGCACTGAAGCTTTCTTT. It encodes CATSSGTGFGTEAFF. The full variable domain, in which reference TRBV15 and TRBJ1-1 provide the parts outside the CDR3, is DAMVIQNPRYQVTQFGKPVTLSCSQTLNHNVMYWYQQKSSQAPKLLFHYYDKDFNNEADTPDNFQSRRPNTSFCFLDIRSPGLGDTAMYLCATSSGTGFGTEAFFGQGTRLTVV.

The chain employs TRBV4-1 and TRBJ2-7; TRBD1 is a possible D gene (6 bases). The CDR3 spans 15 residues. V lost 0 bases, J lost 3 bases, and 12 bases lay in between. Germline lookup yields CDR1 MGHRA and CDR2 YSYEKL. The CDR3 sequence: CASSQDPARGYEQYF. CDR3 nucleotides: TGCGCCAGCAGCCAAGATCCCGCCAGGGGCTACGAGCAGTACTTC.

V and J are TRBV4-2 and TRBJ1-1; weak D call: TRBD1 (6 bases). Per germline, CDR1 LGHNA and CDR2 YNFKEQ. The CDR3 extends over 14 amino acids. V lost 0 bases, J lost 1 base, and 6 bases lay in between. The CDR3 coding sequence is TGTGCCAGCAGCCAAGAAGGGGGGAACACTGAAGCTTTCTTT. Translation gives CASSQEGGNTEAFF.